This T cell receptor beta chain comes out of a study of cytomegalovirus exposure and HLA in healthy donors. Trimming took 6 bases from V and 0 from J; bases not matched to a gene: 5. The CDR3 runs 14 residues. The germline CDR1 and CDR2 sequences are SQVTM and ANQGSEA. 13 Jbeta primers and 60 Vbeta primers were used for the PCR. The data were produced by immunoSEQ multiplex PCR, yet TCRdb's version contains in-frame clones alone and is incomplete. Here the sample spans approximately 170,000 clones, 80% to 90% being singletons. Of note for this clone: Antigen specificity is unknown.

Study-level results: Certain indistinguishable V segments, among them TRBV6-2 and TRBV6-3, were excluded.

Sequencing used PBMCs. This sequence joins TRBV29-1 and TRBJ2-1; TRBD1 matches 7 bases. The source is a male donor in good health and CMV-seronegative. The CDR3 nucleotides are TGCAGCGTGGATCGACAGGGCTCCTACAATGAGCAGTTCTTC. Amino acids: CSVDRQGSYNEQFF.